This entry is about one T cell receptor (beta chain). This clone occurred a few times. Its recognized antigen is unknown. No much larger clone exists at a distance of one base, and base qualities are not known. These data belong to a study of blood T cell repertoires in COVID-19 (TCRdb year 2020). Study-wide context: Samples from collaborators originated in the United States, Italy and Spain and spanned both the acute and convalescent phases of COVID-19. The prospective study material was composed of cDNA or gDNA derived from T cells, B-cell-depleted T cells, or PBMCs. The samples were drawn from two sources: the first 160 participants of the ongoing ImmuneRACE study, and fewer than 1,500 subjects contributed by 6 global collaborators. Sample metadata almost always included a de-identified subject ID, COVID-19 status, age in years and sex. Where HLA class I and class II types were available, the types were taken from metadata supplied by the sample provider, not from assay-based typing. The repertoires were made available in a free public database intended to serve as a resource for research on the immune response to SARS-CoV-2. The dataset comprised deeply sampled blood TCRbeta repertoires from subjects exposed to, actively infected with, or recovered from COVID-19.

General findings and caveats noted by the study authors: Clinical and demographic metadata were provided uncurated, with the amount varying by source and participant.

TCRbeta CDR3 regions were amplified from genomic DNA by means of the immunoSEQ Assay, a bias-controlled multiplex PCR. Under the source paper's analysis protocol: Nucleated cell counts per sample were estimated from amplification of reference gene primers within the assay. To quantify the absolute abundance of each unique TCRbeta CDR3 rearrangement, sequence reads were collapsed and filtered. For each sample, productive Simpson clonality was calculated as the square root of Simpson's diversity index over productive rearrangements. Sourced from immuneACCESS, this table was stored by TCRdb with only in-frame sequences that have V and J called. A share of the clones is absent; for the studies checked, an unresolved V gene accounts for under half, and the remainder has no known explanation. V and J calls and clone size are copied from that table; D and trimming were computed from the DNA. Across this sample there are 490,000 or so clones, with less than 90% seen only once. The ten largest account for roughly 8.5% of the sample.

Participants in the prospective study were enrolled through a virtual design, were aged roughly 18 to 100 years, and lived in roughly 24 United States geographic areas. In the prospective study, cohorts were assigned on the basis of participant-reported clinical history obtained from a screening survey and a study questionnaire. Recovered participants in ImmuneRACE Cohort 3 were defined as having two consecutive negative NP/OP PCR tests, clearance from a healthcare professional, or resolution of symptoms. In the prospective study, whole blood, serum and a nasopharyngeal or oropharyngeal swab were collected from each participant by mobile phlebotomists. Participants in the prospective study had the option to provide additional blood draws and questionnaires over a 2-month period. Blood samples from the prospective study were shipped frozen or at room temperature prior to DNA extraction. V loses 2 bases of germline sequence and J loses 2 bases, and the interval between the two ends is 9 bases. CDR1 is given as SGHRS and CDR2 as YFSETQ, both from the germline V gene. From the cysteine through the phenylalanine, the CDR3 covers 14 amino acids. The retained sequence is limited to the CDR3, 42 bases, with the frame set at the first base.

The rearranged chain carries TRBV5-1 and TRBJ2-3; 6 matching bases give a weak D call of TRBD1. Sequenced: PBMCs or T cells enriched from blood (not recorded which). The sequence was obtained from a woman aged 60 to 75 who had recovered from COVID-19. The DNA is TGCGCCAGCAGCTTTACAGGGAACACAGATACGCAGTATTTT. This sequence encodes CASSFTGNTDTQYF.